This is a list of T cell receptor beta chains from one sample in a study of shared clonotypes between healthy human individuals. Measured with immunoSEQ multiplex PCR; TCRdb has only the in-frame clones, and not every one. The sample yields around 1 million clones, 60% to 85% seen once. Sample: memory CD4+ T cells sorted from blood. Receptor source: a man aged 18 to 29 in good health. Both conserved end residues are part of each CDR3. The D gene is left open where the match is weak. A clone size is listed for some rows: how often the clone was seen (once, few, many), or a class if it is expanded.

TRBJ2-7,TRBV7-9,TRBD2,once,16,CASSPGLAGGDYEQYF,TGTGCCAGCAGCCCTGGGCTAGCGGGAGGTGACTACGAGCAGTACTTC
TRBJ2-5,TRBV7-2,.,few,15,CASSSATGWVETQYF,TGTGCCAGCAGCTCGGCTACAGGGTGGGTGGAGACCCAGTACTTC
TRBJ2-7,TRBV19,.,.,13,CASSPGWTYEQYF,TGTGCCAGTAGTCCTGGGTGGACCTACGAGCAGTACTTC
TRBJ2-1,TRBV7-2,TRBD2,.,14,CASSLRYSGTEQFF,TGTGCCAGCAGCTTACGGTACAGCGGGACTGAGCAGTTCTTC
TRBJ1-2,TRBV2,TRBD1,.,17,CASIRAGRQGMNYGYTF,TGTGCCAGCATAAGGGCCGGACGACAGGGAATGAACTATGGCTACACCTTC
TRBJ1-1,TRBV5-6,.,.,15,CASSPMGATLAEAFF,TGTGCCAGCAGCCCGATGGGAGCTACTTTGGCTGAAGCTTTCTTT
TRBJ1-2,TRBV28,.,.,13,CASALAGAYGYTF,TGTGCCAGCGCCTTGGCAGGGGCCTATGGCTACACCTTC
TRBJ1-3,TRBV7-9,TRBD1,.,18,CASSLGDRGTQSGNTIYF,TGTGCCAGCAGCTTAGGAGACAGGGGCACCCAATCTGGAAACACCATATATTTT
TRBJ2-1,TRBV12-5,.,.,12,CASALEGYEQFF,TGTGCTAGTGCCCTAGAGGGCTATGAGCAGTTCTTC
TRBJ2-1,TRBV28,TRBD2,.,15,CASTEGAGDYNEQFF,TGTGCCAGCACCGAGGGAGCGGGGGACTACAATGAGCAGTTCTTC
TRBJ2-7,TRBV6-1,.,.,15,CASSEGDDSIYEQYF,TGTGCCAGCAGTGAAGGGGATGATTCTATCTACGAGCAGTACTTC
TRBJ1-1,TRBV5-5,.,.,14,CASSLMGSNTEAFF,TGTGCCAGCAGCTTGATGGGATCGAACACTGAAGCTTTCTTT
TRBJ2-3,TRBV6-6,TRBD2,few,14,CAAVLAGAVDTQYF,TGTGCCGCGGTACTAGCGGGAGCTGTTGATACGCAGTATTTT
TRBJ1-3,TRBV5-1,TRBD1,.,16,CASSPTGSSSGNTIYF,TGCGCCAGCAGCCCGACAGGGTCCAGCTCTGGAAACACCATATATTTT
TRBJ2-7,TRBV7-2,.,.,14,CASSLDRVNYEQYF,TGTGCCAGCAGCTTAGACAGGGTAAACTACGAGCAGTACTTC
TRBJ1-1,TRBV18,.,.,13,CASSPSANTEAFF,TGTGCCAGCTCACCGAGCGCGAACACTGAAGCTTTCTTT
TRBJ1-5,TRBV7-8,.,.,12,CASSLVDQPQHF,TGTGCCAGCAGCTTAGTGGATCAGCCCCAGCATTTT
TRBJ1-2,TRBV5-6,.,.,13,CASSSDGLYGYTF,TGTGCCAGCAGCTCAGACGGTTTATATGGCTACACCTTC
TRBJ2-3,TRBV4-3,.,.,14,CASSQLINTDTQYF,TGCGCCAGCAGCCAACTTATCAACACAGATACGCAGTATTTT
TRBJ2-7,TRBV5-1,.,once,16,CASNESPGVGWYEQYF,TGCGCCAGCAATGAGTCCCCCGGAGTGGGCTGGTACGAGCAGTACTTC
TRBJ2-2,TRBV21-1,.,.,12,CGLKREGGELFF,TGTGGGCTAAAAAGGGAGGGCGGGGAGCTGTTTTTT
TRBJ1-2,TRBV27,.,.,13,CASKESGRYGYTF,TGTGCCAGCAAGGAATCTGGACGATATGGCTACACCTTC
TRBJ1-5,TRBV6-1,.,.,14,CASSLGVSNQPQHF,TGTGCCAGCAGTCTCGGGGTTAGCAATCAGCCCCAGCATTTT
TRBJ1-4,TRBV11-2,.,.,15,CASSFNTATNEKLFF,TGTGCCAGCAGCTTTAATACAGCAACTAATGAAAAACTGTTTTTT
TRBJ2-7,TRBV5-4,TRBD1,once,15,CASSLADRGAYEQYF,TGTGCCAGCAGCTTGGCCGACAGGGGGGCCTACGAGCAGTACTTC
TRBJ2-1,TRBV29-1,.,.,14,CSVEAWEKYNEQFF,TGCAGCGTTGAAGCATGGGAAAAATACAATGAGCAGTTCTTC
TRBJ1-2,TRBV5-4,.,.,14,CASSLSLSGDGYTF,TGTGCCAGCAGCTTGTCACTCTCCGGCGATGGCTACACCTTC